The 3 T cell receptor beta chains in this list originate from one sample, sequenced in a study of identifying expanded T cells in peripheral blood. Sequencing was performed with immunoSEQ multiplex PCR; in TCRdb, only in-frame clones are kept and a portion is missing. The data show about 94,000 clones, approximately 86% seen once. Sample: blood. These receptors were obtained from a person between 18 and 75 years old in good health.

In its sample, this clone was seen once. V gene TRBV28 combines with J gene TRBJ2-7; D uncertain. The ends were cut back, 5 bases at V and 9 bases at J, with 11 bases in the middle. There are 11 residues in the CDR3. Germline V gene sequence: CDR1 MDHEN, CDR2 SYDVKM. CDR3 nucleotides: TGTGCCAGCAGTCCTTCGTCGAGGCAGTACTTC. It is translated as CASSPSSRQYF.

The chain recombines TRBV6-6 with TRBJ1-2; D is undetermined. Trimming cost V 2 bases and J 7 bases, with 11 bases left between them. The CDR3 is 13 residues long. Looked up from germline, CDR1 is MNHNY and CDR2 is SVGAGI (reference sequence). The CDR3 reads CASSYAGSGGYTF. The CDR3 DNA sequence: TGTGCCAGCAGTTACGCGGGAAGCGGTGGCTACACCTTC.

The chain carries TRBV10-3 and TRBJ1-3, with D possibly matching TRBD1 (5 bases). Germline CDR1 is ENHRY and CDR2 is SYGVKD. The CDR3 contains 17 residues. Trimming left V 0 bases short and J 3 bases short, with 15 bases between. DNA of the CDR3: TGTGCCATCAGTGAGTCGAATTCGGGGCGGAGTGGAAACACCATATATTTT. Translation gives CAISESNSGRSGNTIYF.